These 17 T cell receptor beta chains came from one sample sequenced in a study of cytomegalovirus exposure and HLA in healthy donors. Vbeta (60) and Jbeta (13) primers were used in the PCR. Sequencing used immunoSEQ multiplex PCR; TCRdb keeps in-frame clones, though not all of them. Across 170,000 or so clones, the top ten clones capture roughly 2% of the sample. The sample taken for sequencing was PBMCs. All receptors come from a man aged 30 to 45 in good health and CMV-seronegative.

The chain joins TRBV7-9 to TRBJ1-4, with 8 nucleotides matching TRBD1. Germline V lookup: CDR1 SEHNR, CDR2 FQNEAQ (reference sequence). V was clipped by 4 bases and J by 1 base; unmatched bases: 2. The CDR3 totals 15 residues. This chain's CDR3 is CASSSTGGTNEKLFF. DNA of the CDR3: TGTGCCAGCAGCTCTACAGGGGGAACTAATGAAAAACTGTTTTTT.

The chain uses TRBV6-1 and TRBJ1-5; D gene ambiguous. CDR3 size: 15 residues. Germline V CDR1 and CDR2: MNHNS, SASEGT. V shed 1 base and J shed 4 bases, with 11 bases lying between them. The CDR3 DNA reads TGTGCCAGCAGTGAAGGACCACCGGGGAATCAGCCCCAGCATTTT. Protein product: CASSEGPPGNQPQHF.

The rearrangement joins TRBV5-1 to TRBJ2-3; 8 bases agree with TRBD2. Germline CDR1 is SGHRS and CDR2 is YFSETQ. The length of the CDR3 is 15 residues. With 3 bases clipped from V and 4 bases from J, the junction kept 7 bases outside the gene matches. The CDR3 loop reads CASSSGTRVSDTQYF. The CDR3 nucleotides are TGCGCCAGCAGCTCCGGGACTAGGGTTTCAGATACGCAGTATTTT.

The rearrangement links TRBV19 to TRBJ1-5; D is undetermined. Germline CDR1 reads LNHDA; CDR2 reads SQIVND (reference sequence). The germline V and J ends were trimmed by 7 bases and 0 bases, with 7 bases remaining between them. The CDR3 is made up of 13 amino acids. The CDR3 reads CASTPYSNQPQHF. Written as DNA, the CDR3 is TGTGCCAGTACCCCTTATAGCAATCAGCCCCAGCATTTT.

The J gene is TRBJ2-7, the V gene TRBV20-1; no clear D gene. Germline V lookup: CDR1 DFQATT, CDR2 SNEGSKA (reference sequence). Trimming shortened V by 5 bases and J by 2 bases, and 7 bases separated the two germline ends. The CDR3 contains 11 residues. The CDR3 nucleotides read TGCAGTGCTTTGCGCACCTACGAGCAGTACTTC. As protein: CSALRTYEQYF.

About this clone itself: Relative to the germline gene, one junction end is altered; a read error may explain this. V is TRBV7-8 and J is TRBJ2-1, with a possible D match to TRBD1 (6 bases). CDR1 SGHVS and CDR2 FQNEAQ come from the germline V gene. The CDR3 covers 21 residues. The CDR3 loop reads CASSLSPKRDTTIVGYHEQFF. In nucleotides, the CDR3 is TGTGCCAGCAGCCTTAGTCCTAAAAGGGACACAACAATAGTCGGCTACCATGAGCAGTTCTTC.

This rearrangement joins TRBV15 to TRBJ1-5; D is undetermined. The CDR3 length is 13 residues. Germline assignment: CDR1 LNHNV and CDR2 YYDKDF (reference sequence). Trimming pared 4 bases from V and 0 bases from J, leaving 4 bases between. The CDR3 DNA reads TGTGCCACCAGCACTTATAGCAATCAGCCCCAGCATTTT. Residues: CATSTYSNQPQHF.

The J gene is TRBJ2-1, the V gene TRBV10-1, with TRBD2 matching over 9 bases. The trim removed 3 bases at V and 9 bases at J, leaving 9 bases unmatched. This CDR3 has 15 residues. Germline assignment: CDR1 WNHNN and CDR2 SYGVQD (reference sequence). CDR3 sequence reads: CASSENLAGWTEQFF. Here the CDR3 DNA reads TGCGCCAGCAGTGAAAATCTAGCGGGATGGACTGAGCAGTTCTTC.

CDR3 region: CTSSPRRDPGGGELFF. The CDR3 DNA reads TGCACCAGCAGCCCGAGGCGGGACCCGGGGGGTGGGGAGCTGTTTTTT. This chain links TRBV1 with TRBJ2-2; the listed D gene, TRBD2, was not tested against the DNA. TRBV1 is annotated as a pseudogene. The length of the CDR3 is 16 residues.

The chain couples TRBV9 to TRBJ2-1; 9 bases are shared with TRBD2. With 2 bases clipped from V and 5 bases from J, the junction kept 11 bases outside the gene matches. The CDR3 has 17 amino acids. Germline CDR1 reads SGDLS; CDR2 reads YYNGEE. CDR3 in DNA: TGTGCCAGCAGCGTCCCAGAGGGCGGGAGGGTCGACAATGAGCAGTTCTTC. It is translated as CASSVPEGGRVDNEQFF.

This chain uses TRBV4-1 with TRBJ2-3; TRBD1 aligns across 8 bases. Germline V gene lookup returns CDR1 MGHRA and CDR2 YSYEKL. The CDR3 sequence is 18 residues long. The V and J ends lost 2 bases and 0 bases, in that order; junction bases with no gene match: 10. CDR3 DNA sequence: TGCGCCAGCAGCCAATTCCGGGACAGGAGACCTAGCACAGATACGCAGTATTTT. Protein sequence: CASSQFRDRRPSTDTQYF.

J is TRBJ2-5 and V is TRBV5-4; no firm D call. The V end lost 4 bases, the J end lost 4 bases, and 17 bases lay between the germline ends. The CDR3 contains 15 residues. Germline CDR1 is SGHNT and CDR2 is YYREEE (reference sequence). CDR3: CASSMAPVPRETQYF. The DNA for the CDR3 is TGTGCCAGCAGCATGGCTCCGGTCCCTCGAGAGACCCAGTACTTC.

The V and J genes are TRBV5-6 and TRBJ2-7; TRBD2 agrees at 8 bases. The CDR3 sequence is 16 residues long. CDR1 SGHDT and CDR2 YYEEEE come from the germline V gene. V was clipped by 4 bases and J by 6 bases; unmatched bases: 15. CDR3: CASSHGGAVAGFEQYF. CDR3 nucleotide sequence: TGTGCCAGCAGCCACGGGGGGGCGGTTGCCGGTTTCGAGCAGTACTTC.

The chain combines TRBV2 with TRBJ2-7; TRBD1 is a possible D gene (6 bases). In germline, CDR1 is SNHLY, CDR2 FYNNEI. V lost 4 bases, J lost 6 bases, and 10 bases lay in between. The CDR3 sequence is 12 residues long. CDR3 amino acids: CASSATGREQYF. The CDR3 coding sequence is TGTGCCAGCAGTGCAACAGGGCGCGAGCAGTACTTC.

This sequence joins TRBV6-5 and TRBJ1-3, with 7 bases matching TRBD1. CDR1 is MNHEY, CDR2 SVGAGI, per germline. The CDR3 has 15 residues. V dropped 2 bases and J dropped 4; count of bases not matched to a gene: 5. The CDR3 DNA reads TGTGCCAGCAGTTACCAACAGGGGCGGGGAAACACCATATATTTT. Translation gives CASSYQQGRGNTIYF.

The V call is TRBV18, the J call TRBJ2-5; D unclear. Per germline, CDR1 KGHSH and CDR2 LQKENI. The CDR3 contains 11 residues. Trimming stripped 6 bases from V and 3 bases from J, with 5 bases between. Written as DNA, the CDR3 is TGTGCCAGCTCCCCGGAAGAGACCCAGTACTTC. Protein: CASSPEETQYF.

The rearrangement uses TRBV5-4 and TRBJ2-3; 9 bases fit TRBD1. The CDR3 loop spans 15 amino acids. Germline V gives CDR1 SGHNT, CDR2 YYREEE (reference sequence). Germline trimming cut 5 bases from V and 1 base from J; bases unmatched to any gene: 5. The CDR3 reads CASSQRQGGTDTQYF. As DNA, the CDR3 is TGTGCCAGCAGTCAACGACAGGGGGGCACAGATACGCAGTATTTT.